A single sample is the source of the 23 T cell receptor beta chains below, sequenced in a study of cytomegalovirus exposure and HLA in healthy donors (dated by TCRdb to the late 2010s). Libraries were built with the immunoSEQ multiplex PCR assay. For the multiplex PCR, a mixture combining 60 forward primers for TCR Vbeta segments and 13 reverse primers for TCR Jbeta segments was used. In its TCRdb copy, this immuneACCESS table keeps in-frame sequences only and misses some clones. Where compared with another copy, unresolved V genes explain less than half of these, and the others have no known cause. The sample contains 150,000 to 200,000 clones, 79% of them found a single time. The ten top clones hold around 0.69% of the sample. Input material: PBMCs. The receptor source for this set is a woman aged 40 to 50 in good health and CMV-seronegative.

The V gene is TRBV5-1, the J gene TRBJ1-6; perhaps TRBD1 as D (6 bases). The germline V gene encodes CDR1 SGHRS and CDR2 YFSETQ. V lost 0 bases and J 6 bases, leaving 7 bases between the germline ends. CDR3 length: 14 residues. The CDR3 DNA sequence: TGCGCCAGCAGCTTGGGGGACATTAATTCACCCCTCCACTTT. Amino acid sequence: CASSLGDINSPLHF.

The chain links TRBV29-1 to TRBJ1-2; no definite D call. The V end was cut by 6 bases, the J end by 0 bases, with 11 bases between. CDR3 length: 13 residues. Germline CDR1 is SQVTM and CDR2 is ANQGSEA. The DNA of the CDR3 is TGCAGCGTCCGTGAACTCGCTAACTATGGCTACACCTTC. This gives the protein CSVRELANYGYTF.

Here the CDR3 DNA reads TGCGCCAGCAGCTTAGGGGCCTTGAACACTGAAGCTTTCTTT. Its translation is CASSLGALNTEAFF. The chain combines TRBV5-1 with TRBJ1-1; a possible D gene is TRBD1 (5 bases). CDR1 and CDR2 (germline): SGHRS, YFSETQ. V was trimmed by 2 bases and J by 0 bases, leaving 8 bases between them. CDR3 size: 14 residues.

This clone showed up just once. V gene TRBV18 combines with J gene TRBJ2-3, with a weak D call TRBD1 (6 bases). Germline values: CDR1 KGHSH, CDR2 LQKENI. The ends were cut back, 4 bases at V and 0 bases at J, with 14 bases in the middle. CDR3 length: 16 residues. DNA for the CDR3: TGTGCCAGCTCACGGCGTCAGGGGCCAAGCACAGATACGCAGTATTTT. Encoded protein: CASSRRQGPSTDTQYF.

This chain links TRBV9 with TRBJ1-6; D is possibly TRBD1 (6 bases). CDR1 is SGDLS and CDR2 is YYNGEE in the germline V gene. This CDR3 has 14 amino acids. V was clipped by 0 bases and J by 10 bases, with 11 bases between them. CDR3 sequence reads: CASSVGQVTSPLHF. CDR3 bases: TGTGCCAGCAGCGTAGGACAGGTAACATCACCCCTCCACTTT.

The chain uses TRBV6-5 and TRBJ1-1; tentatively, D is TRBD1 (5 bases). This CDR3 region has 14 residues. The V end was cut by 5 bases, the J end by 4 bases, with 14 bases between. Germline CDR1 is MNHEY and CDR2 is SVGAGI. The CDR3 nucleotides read TGTGCCAGCAGTAAAAACTGGGGGGGCACTGAAGCTTTCTTT. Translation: CASSKNWGGTEAFF.

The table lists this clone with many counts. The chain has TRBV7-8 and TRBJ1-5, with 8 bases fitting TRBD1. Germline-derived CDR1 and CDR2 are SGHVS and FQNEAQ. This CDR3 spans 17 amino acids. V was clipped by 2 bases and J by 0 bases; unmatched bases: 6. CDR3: CASSLRGRGRSNQPQHF. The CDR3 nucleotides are TGTGCCAGCAGCTTAAGGGGCAGGGGGCGTAGCAATCAGCCCCAGCATTTT.

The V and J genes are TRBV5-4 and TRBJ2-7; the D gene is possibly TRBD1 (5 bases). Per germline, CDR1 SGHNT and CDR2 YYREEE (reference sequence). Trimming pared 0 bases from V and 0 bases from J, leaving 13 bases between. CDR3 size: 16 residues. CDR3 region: CASSLEARASSYEQYF. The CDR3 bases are TGTGCCAGCAGCTTGGAGGCCAGGGCAAGCTCCTACGAGCAGTACTTC.

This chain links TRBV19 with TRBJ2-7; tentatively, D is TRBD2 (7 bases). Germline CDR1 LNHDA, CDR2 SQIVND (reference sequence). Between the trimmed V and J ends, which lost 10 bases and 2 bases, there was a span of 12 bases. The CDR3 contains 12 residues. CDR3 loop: CATQGRAYEQYF. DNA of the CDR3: TGTGCCACCCAGGGGAGGGCCTACGAGCAGTACTTC.

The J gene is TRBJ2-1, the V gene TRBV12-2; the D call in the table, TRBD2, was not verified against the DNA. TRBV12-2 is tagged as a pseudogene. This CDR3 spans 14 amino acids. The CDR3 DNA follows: TGTGCAAGTCGCTTCGTCCCGGCCTACAATGAGCAGTTCTTC. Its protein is CASRFVPAYNEQFF.

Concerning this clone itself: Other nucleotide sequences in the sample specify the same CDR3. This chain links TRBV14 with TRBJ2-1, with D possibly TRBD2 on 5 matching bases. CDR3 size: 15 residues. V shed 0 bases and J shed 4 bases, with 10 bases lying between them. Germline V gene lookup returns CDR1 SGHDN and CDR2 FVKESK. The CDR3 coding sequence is TGTGCCAGCAGCCAAGAACGGGGTCGTTACAATGAGCAGTTCTTC. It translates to CASSQERGRYNEQFF.

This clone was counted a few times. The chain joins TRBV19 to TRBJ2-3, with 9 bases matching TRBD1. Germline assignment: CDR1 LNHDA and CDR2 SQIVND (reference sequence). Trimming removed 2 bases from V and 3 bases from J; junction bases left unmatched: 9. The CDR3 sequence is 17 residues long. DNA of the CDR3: TGTGCCAGTAGTATAAGCACAGGGGGCTTGTCTACAGATACGCAGTATTTT. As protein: CASSISTGGLSTDTQYF.

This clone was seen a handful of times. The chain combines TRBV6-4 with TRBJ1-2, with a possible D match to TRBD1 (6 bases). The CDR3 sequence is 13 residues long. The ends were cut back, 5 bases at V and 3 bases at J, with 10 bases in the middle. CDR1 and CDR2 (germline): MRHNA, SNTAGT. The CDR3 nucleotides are TGTGCCAGCAGTACCGAGGGGGACTATGGCTACACCTTC. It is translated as CASSTEGDYGYTF.

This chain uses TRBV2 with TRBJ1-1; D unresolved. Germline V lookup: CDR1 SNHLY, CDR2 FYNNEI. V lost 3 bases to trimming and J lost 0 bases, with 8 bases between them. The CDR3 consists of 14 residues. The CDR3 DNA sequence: TGTGCCAGCAGTGAGGGCAGAGTGAACACTGAAGCTTTCTTT. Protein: CASSEGRVNTEAFF.

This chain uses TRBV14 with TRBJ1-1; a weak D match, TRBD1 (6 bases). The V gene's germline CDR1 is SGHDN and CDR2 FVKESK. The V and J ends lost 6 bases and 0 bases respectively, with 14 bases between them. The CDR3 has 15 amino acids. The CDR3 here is CASSALGGLNTEAFF. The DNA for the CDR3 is TGTGCCAGCAGTGCCCTTGGGGGCTTGAACACTGAAGCTTTCTTT.

The DNA for the CDR3 is TGCGCCAGCAGCTCACAACCGACAGGGGACTATGGCTACACCTTC. Protein sequence: CASSSQPTGDYGYTF. V gene TRBV4-1 combines with J gene TRBJ1-2; 8 nucleotides align to TRBD1. The CDR3 totals 15 residues. Germline CDR1 reads MGHRA; CDR2 reads YSYEKL. Trimming took 5 bases from V and 3 from J; bases not matched to a gene: 8.

The CDR3 reads CASSLAGLSYEQYF. The CDR3 DNA follows: TGCGCCAGCAGCTTGGCAGGTCTTTCCTACGAGCAGTACTTC. The J gene is TRBJ2-7, the V gene TRBV5-1, with D unresolved. Trimming shortened V by 0 bases and J by 1 base, and 8 bases separated the two germline ends. The CDR3 covers 14 residues. Germline V gene lookup returns CDR1 SGHRS and CDR2 YFSETQ.

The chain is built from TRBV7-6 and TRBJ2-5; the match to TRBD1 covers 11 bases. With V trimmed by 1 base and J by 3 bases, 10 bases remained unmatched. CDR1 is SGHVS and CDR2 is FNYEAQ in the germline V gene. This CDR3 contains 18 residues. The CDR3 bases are TGTGCCAGCAGCTTAGGAGGACAGGGGGCGAGTAGGAAAGAGACCCAGTACTTC. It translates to CASSLGGQGASRKETQYF. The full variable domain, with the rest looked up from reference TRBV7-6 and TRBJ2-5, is GAGVSQSPRYKVTKRGQDVALRCDPISGHVSLYWYRQALGQGPEFLTYFNYEAQQDKSGLPNDRFSAERPEGSISTLTIQRTEQRDSAMYRCASSLGGQGASRKETQYFGPGTRLLVL.

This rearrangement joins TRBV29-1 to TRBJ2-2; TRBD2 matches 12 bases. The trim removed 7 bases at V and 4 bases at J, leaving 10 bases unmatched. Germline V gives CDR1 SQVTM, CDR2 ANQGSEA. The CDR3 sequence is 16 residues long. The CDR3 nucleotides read TGCAGCGGCCGTGGGCTAGCGGGGGGGCGCACCGGGGAGCTGTTTTTT. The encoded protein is CSGRGLAGGRTGELFF.

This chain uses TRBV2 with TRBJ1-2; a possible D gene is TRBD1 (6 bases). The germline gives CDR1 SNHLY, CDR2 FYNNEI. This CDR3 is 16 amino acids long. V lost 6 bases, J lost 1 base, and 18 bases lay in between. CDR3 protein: CASSDPGRGINYGYTF. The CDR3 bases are TGTGCCAGCAGCGACCCCGGAAGGGGGATTAACTATGGCTACACCTTC.

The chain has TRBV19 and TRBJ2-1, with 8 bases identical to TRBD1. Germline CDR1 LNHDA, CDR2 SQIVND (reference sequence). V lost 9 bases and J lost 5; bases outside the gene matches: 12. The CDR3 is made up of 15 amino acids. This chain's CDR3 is CASQLPGTGHNEQFF. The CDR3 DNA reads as TGTGCCAGCCAACTACCCGGGACAGGTCACAATGAGCAGTTCTTC.

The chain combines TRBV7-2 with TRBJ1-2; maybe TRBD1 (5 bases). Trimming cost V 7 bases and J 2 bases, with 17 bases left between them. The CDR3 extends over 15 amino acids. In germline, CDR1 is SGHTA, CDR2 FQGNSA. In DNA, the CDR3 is TGTGCCAGCAACTTCCCAGGGTTTGTGAACTATGGCTACACCTTC. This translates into CASNFPGFVNYGYTF.

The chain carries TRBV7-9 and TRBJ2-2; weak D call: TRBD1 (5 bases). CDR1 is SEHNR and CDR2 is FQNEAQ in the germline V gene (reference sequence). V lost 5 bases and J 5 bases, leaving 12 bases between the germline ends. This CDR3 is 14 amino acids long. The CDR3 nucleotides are TGTGCCAGCAGCAGCAGGGTTGGGACCGGGGAGCTGTTTTTT. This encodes CASSSRVGTGELFF.